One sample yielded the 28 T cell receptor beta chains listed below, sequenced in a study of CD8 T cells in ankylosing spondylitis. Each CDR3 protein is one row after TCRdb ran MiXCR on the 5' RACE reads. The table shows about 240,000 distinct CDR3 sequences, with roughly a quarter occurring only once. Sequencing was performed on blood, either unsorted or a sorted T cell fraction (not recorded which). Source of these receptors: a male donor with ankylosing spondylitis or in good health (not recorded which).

CDR3 nucleotide sequence: TGTGCCAGCAGCCGAGACAGGCTACAAGAGACCCAGTACTTC. Protein product: CASSRDRLQETQYF. The rearrangement uses TRBV14 and TRBJ2-5; perhaps TRBD1 as D (6 bases). From germline, CDR1 is SGHDN and CDR2 FVKESK. The CDR3 contains 14 residues. Trimming shortened V by 4 bases and J by 2 bases, and 11 bases separated the two germline ends.

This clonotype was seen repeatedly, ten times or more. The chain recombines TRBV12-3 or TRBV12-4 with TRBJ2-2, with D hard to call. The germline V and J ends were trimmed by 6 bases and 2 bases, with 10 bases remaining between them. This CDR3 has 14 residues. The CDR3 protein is CASSPRQNTGELFF. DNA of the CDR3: TGTGCCAGCAGCCCTAGACAAAACACCGGGGAGCTGTTTTTT.

The CDR3 protein is CASSFTGKGEQYF. CDR3 nucleotides: TGTGCCAGCAGTTTTACAGGGAAGGGGGAGCAGTACTTC. The J gene is TRBJ2-7, the V gene TRBV12-3 or TRBV12-4, with D perhaps matching TRBD1 (6 bases). The CDR3 consists of 13 residues. The V end was cut by 3 bases, the J end by 7 bases, with 13 bases between.

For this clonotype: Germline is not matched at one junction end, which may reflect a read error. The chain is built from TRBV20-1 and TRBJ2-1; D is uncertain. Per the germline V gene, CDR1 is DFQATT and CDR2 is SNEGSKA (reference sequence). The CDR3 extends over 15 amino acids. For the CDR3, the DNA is TGCTGTGCTAGAGATCAAAGGTCCCTCGTGGATGAGCAGTTCTTC. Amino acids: CCARDQRSLVDEQFF.

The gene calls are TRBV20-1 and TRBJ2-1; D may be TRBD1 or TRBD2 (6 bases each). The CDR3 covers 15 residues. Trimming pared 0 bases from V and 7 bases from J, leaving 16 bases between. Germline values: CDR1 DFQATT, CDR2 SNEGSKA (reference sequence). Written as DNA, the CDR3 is TGCAGTGCTAGAGATCCTGGGGGGCATTTGAATGAGCAGTTCTTC. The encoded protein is CSARDPGGHLNEQFF.

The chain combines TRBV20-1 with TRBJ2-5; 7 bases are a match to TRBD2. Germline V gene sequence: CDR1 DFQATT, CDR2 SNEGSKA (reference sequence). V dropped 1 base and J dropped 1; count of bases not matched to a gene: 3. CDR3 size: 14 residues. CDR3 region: CSARGGGGQETQYF. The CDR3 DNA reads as TGCAGTGCTAGAGGGGGCGGGGGCCAAGAGACCCAGTACTTC.

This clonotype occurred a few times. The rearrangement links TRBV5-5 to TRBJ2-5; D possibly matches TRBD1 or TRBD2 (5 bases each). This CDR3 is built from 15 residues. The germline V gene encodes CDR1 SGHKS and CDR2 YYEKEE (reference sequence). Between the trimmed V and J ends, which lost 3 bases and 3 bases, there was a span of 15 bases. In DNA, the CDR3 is TGTGCCAGCAGCTCGTATCGGGACCGGGAAGAGACCCAGTACTTC. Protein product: CASSSYRDREETQYF.

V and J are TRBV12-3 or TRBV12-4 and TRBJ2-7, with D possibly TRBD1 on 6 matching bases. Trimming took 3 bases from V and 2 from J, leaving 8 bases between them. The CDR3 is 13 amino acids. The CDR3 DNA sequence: TGTGCCAGCAGTTTGGACAGCGCCTACGAGCAGTACTTC. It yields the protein CASSLDSAYEQYF.

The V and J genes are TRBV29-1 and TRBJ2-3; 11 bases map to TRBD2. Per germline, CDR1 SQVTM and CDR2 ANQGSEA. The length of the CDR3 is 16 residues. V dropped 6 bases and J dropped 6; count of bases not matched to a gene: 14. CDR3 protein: CSVQELAGETRDTQYF. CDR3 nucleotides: TGCAGCGTGCAGGAACTAGCGGGGGAGACCAGGGATACGCAGTATTTT.

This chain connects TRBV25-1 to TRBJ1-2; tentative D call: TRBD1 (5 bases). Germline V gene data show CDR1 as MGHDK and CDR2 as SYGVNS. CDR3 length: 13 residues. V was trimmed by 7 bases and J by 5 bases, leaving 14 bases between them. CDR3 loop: CASTGDVSYGYTF. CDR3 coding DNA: TGTGCCAGCACGGGGGATGTTTCTTATGGCTACACCTTC.

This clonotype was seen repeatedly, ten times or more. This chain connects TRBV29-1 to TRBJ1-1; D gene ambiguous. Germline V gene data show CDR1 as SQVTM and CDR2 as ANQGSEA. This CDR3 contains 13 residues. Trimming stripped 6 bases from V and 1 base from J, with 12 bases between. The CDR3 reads CSVGRVQNTEAFF. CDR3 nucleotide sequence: TGCAGCGTGGGAAGAGTCCAGAACACTGAAGCTTTCTTT. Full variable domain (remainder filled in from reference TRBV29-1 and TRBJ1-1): SAVISQKPSRDICQRGTSLTIQCQVDSQVTMMFWYRQQPGQSLTLIATANQGSEATYESGFVIDKFPISRPNLTFSTLTVSNMSPEDSSIYLCSVGRVQNTEAFFGQGTRLTVV.

The CDR3: CASSLVRGDRAQETQYF. The CDR3 DNA reads as TGTGCCAGCAGCTTAGTCCGAGGGGACAGGGCTCAAGAGACCCAGTACTTC. The J gene is TRBJ2-5, the V gene TRBV7-9; 9 bases are shared with TRBD1. V was clipped by 1 base and J by 2 bases; unmatched bases: 8. The CDR3 spans 17 residues. Germline lookup yields CDR1 SEHNR and CDR2 FQNEAQ (reference sequence).

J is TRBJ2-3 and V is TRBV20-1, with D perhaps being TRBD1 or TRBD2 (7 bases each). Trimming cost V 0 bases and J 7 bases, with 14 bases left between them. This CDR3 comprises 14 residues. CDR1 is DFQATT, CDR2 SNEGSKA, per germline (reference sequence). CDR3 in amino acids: CSARDRGGANTQYF. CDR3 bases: TGCAGTGCTAGAGACAGGGGGGGGGCTAATACGCAGTATTTT.

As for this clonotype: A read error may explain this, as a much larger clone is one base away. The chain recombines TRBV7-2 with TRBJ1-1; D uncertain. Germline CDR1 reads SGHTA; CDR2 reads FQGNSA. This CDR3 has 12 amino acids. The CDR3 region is CASCLAYTEAFF. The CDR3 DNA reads TGTGCCAGCTGCTTAGCTTACACTGAAGCTTTCTTT.

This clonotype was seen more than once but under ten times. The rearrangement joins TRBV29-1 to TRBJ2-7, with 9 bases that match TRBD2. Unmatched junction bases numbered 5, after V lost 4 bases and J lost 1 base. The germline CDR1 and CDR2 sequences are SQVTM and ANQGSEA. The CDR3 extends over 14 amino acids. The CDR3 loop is CSVVTSGNSYEQYF. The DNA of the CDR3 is TGCAGCGTTGTGACTAGCGGAAATTCCTACGAGCAGTACTTC.

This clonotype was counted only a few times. Here the CDR3 DNA reads TGCAGTGCTAGAGATTCCCGACTGTTCTATAATTCACCCCTCCACTTT. It is translated as CSARDSRLFYNSPLHF. The rearrangement joins TRBV20-1 to TRBJ1-6, with D uncertain. This CDR3 is built from 16 residues. CDR1 and CDR2 from the germline V gene are DFQATT and SNEGSKA (reference sequence). V was clipped by 0 bases and J by 3 bases, with 12 bases between them.

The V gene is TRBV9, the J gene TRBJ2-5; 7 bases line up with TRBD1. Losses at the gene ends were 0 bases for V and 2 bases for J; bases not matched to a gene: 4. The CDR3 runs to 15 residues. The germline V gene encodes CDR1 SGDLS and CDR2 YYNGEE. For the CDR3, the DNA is TGTGCCAGCAGCGTAGAAGGGACAGCTCAAGAGACCCAGTACTTC. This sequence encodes CASSVEGTAQETQYF.

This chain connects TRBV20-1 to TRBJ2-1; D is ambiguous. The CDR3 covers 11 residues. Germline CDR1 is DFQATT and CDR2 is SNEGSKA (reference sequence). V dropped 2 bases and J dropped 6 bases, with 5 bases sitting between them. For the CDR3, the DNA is TGCAGTGCTAGATACCTCAATGAGCAGTTCTTC. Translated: CSARYLNEQFF.

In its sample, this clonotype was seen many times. The CDR3 is CASSYAGAETGELFF. The CDR3 DNA sequence: TGTGCCAGCAGTTACGCAGGGGCGGAAACCGGGGAGCTGTTTTTT. This chain links TRBV6-5 with TRBJ2-2; TRBD1 might be the D (6 bases). Germline CDR1 and CDR2: MNHEY and SVGAGI. The CDR3 is 15 residues long. The V end was cut by 2 bases, the J end by 5 bases, with 12 bases between.

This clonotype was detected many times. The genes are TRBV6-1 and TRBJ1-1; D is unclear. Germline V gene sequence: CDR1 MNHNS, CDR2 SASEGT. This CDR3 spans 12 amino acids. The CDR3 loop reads CAARRVNTEAFF. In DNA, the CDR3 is TGTGCTGCCCGGCGGGTGAACACTGAAGCTTTCTTT.

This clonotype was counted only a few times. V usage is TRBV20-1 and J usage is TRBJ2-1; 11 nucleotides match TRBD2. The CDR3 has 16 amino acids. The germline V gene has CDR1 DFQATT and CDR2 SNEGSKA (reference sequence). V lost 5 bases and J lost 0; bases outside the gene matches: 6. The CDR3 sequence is CSAPRLAGRSYNEQFF. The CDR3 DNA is TGCAGTGCTCCTAGACTAGCGGGGCGCTCCTACAATGAGCAGTTCTTC.

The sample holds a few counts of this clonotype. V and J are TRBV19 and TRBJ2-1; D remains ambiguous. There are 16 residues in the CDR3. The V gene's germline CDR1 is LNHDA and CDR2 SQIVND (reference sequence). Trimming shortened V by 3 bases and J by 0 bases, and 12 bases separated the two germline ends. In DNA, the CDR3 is TGTGCCAGTAGTATGAGTCACACAAGCTCCTACAATGAGCAGTTCTTC. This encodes CASSMSHTSSYNEQFF.

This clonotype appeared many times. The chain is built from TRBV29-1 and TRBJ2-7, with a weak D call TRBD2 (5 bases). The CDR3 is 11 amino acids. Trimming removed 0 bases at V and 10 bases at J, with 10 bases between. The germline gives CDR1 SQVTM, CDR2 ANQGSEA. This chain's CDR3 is CSVEDSGLQYF. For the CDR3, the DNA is TGCAGCGTTGAAGATTCGGGGTTACAGTACTTC.

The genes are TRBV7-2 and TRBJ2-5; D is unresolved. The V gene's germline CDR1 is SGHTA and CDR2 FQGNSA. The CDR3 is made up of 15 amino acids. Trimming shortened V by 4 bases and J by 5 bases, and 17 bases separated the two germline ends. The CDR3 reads CASSSSGSNRETQYF. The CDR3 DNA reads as TGTGCCAGCAGCTCCTCAGGTTCCAATAGGGAGACCCAGTACTTC. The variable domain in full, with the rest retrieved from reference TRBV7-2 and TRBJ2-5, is GAGVSQSPSNKVTEKGKDVELRCDPISGHTALYWYRQSLGQGLEFLIYFQGNSAPDKSGLPSDRFSAERTGGSVSTLTIQRTQQEDSAVYLCASSSSGSNRETQYFGPGTRLLVL.

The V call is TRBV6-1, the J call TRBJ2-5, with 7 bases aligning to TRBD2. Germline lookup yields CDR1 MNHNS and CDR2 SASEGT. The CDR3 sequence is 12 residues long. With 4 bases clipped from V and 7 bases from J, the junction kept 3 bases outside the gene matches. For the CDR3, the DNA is TGTGCCAGCAGTGTTGGGGAGGGGACCCAGTACTTC. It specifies CASSVGEGTQYF.

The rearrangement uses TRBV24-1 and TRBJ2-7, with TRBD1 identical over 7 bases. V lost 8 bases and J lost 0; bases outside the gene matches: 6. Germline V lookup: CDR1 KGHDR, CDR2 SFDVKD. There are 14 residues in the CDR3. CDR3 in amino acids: CATIRGQDSYEQYF. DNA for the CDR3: TGTGCCACCATTCGCGGACAGGACTCCTACGAGCAGTACTTC.

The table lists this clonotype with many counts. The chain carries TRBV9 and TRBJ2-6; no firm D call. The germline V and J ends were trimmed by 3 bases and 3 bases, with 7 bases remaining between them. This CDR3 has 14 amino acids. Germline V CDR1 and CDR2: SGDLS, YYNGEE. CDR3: CASSGYGGANVLTF. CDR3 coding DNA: TGTGCCAGCAGCGGTTACGGTGGGGCCAACGTCCTGACTTTC.

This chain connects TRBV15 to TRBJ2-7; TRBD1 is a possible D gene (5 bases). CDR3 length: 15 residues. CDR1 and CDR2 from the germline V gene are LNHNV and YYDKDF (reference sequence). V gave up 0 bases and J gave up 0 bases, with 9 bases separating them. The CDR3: CATSRDDRGSYEQYF. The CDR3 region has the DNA TGTGCCACCAGCAGAGATGATAGGGGCTCCTACGAGCAGTACTTC.